This TCR beta chain was recorded in a study of technical replicates of blood from a few donors. This table comes from immunoSEQ multiplex PCR, and its TCRdb copy is limited to in-frame clones, with some not included. The table includes about 15,000 clones, approximately 80% detected once. CDR1 is SEHNR and CDR2 is FQNEAQ in the germline V gene (reference sequence). The CDR3 extends over 14 amino acids. J lost 2 bases, V lost 6 bases, and 7 bases had no gene match. Sequenced input: PBMCs. The chain couples TRBV7-9 to TRBJ2-7; 7 positions match TRBD1. This TCR came from a human donor in good health. The CDR3, as DNA: TGTGCCAGCAGTAGAACAGGGGCCCCCTACGAGCAGTACTTC. Amino acids: CASSRTGAPYEQYF.